This T cell receptor (beta chain) derives from a study of T cells in Graves' hyperthyroidism and ophthalmopathy. The CDR3 has 16 residues. After removal of 5 bases from V and 2 bases from J, the junction contained 10 bases not matched to a gene. Germline V lookup: CDR1 SGHAT, CDR2 FQNNGV. Amplification yielded TCR beta CDR3 regions, with RNA transcripts as the source. Carried out on the TCR CDR3, a first-round RT-PCR used the HTBI primer set. TCRdb re-derived calls from the multiplex PCR reads in MiXCR, one entry per CDR3 protein. The sample contains around 430,000 distinct CDR3 sequences, more than 13% of which appear only once. In its sample, this clonotype was seen many times. Researchers defined stable Graves' hyperthyroidism as no ophthalmopathy progression within 18 months.

The sequenced sample was blood. The origin of this receptor is a woman in her 30s with Graves' hyperthyroidism. This chain connects TRBV11-2 to TRBJ2-7; 9 nucleotides agree with TRBD1. CDR3 sequence: CASSLADRGLPYEQYF. As DNA, the CDR3 is TGTGCCAGCAGCCTAGCGGACAGGGGTTTACCCTACGAGCAGTACTTC. Looking up the rest from reference TRBV11-2 and TRBJ2-7 gives the full variable domain: EAGVAQSPRYKIIEKRQSVAFWCNPISGHATLYWYQQILGQGPKLLIQFQNNGVVDDSQLPKDRFSAERLKGVDSTLKIQPAKLEDSAVYLCASSLADRGLPYEQYFGPGTRLTVT.